A selection of T cell receptor beta chains follows, all from one sample in a study of blood T cell repertoires in COVID-19. TCRdb's copy holds only in-frame clones and misses some; the assay was immunoSEQ multiplex PCR. This sample has about 160,000 clones, with approximately 84% found just once. The specimen sequenced was peripheral blood. The receptors come from a man aged 35 to 55 with acute or convalescent COVID-19. The conserved cysteine and the conserved F or W are not part of the CDR3 here. Fields, in order: J gene, V gene, CDR3 protein.

TRBJ2-1 TRBV7-2 ASSLERGASYNEQF
TRBJ2-7 TRBV5-6 ASSLSLRYEQY
TRBJ2-7 TRBV6-2/TRBV6-3 ASSSTSGGAYEQY
TRBJ2-7 TRBV3-1/TRBV3-2 ASSQDWPQPRVRNEQY
TRBJ1-1 TRBV7-9 ASSLAFGTGGAPAF
TRBJ2-3 TRBV2 ASRQLAANTDTQY
TRBJ1-5 TRBV29-1 SVDGGTNQPQH
TRBJ2-2 TRBV2 ASSAVDMNTGELF
TRBJ2-5 TRBV7-3 ASSPGGSVQETQY
TRBJ1-5 TRBV12-3/TRBV12-4 ASSLEAGAPQH